The 23 T cell receptor beta chains presented below share a single source sample, sequenced in a study of beta chain features in type 1 diabetes. Points from the study as a whole: For Type 1 diabetes patients, all four CD4+ subsets carried TCRB CDR3s that were moderately but significantly shorter.

Which antigens these TCRs recognize remains unknown. TCRB transcripts that were expressed got sequenced, as all of the isolated RNA had been reverse transcribed. Clones were read by immunoSEQ multiplex PCR, and TCRdb kept only the in-frame ones, dropping some. The sample comprises some 640,000 clones, 11% to 15% of which are singletons, and 0.035% to 0.045% rests with the top ten. The sequenced sample was naive CD4+ T cells from blood. The origin of the receptors is a man aged 18 to 35 with type 1 diabetes.

V and J are TRBV5-1 and TRBJ2-1; 9 positions match TRBD1. With V trimmed by 2 bases and J by 5 bases, 5 bases remained unmatched. The CDR3 totals 15 residues. Germline CDR1 reads SGHRS; CDR2 reads YFSETQ. CDR3 sequence reads: CASSFRDRVDNEQFF. The CDR3 bases are TGCGCCAGCAGCTTCCGGGACAGGGTAGACAATGAGCAGTTCTTC.

V is TRBV27 and J is TRBJ2-5, with 8 bases fitting TRBD1. Germline-derived CDR1 and CDR2 are MNHEY and SMNVEV (reference sequence). CDR3 length equals 15 residues. V lost 4 bases, J lost 2 bases, and 6 bases stayed unmatched. In DNA, the CDR3 is TGTGCCAGCAGTTCCCCCACAGGGGGACAAGAGACCCAGTACTTC. It codes for CASSSPTGGQETQYF.

This clone showed up many times. The V and J genes are TRBV14 and TRBJ1-4; D unclear. Germline CDR1 reads SGHDN; CDR2 reads FVKESK. The germline V and J ends were trimmed by 8 bases and 8 bases, with 12 bases remaining between them. This CDR3 has 12 amino acids. CDR3 protein: CASSFGMEKLFF. The CDR3 bases are TGTGCCAGCTCTTTTGGAATGGAAAAACTGTTTTTT.

Here the CDR3 DNA reads TGTGCCAGCAGCCCTTGGGGGGACGCAGATACGCAGTATTTT. Translated: CASSPWGDADTQYF. This chain uses TRBV7-2 with TRBJ2-3; D possibly corresponds to TRBD2 (6 bases). V was trimmed by 5 bases and J by 4 bases, leaving 13 bases between them. The CDR3 loop spans 14 amino acids. From germline, CDR1 is SGHTA and CDR2 FQGNSA.

This clone has more than one count but fewer than ten. The rearrangement joins TRBV9 to TRBJ2-5; D is undetermined. V shed 3 bases and J shed 5 bases, with 11 bases lying between them. CDR1 and CDR2 (germline): SGDLS, YYNGEE. This CDR3 is 13 amino acids long. The CDR3 coding sequence is TGTGCCAGCAGCGGGACGTATTGGGAGACCCAGTACTTC. Encoded protein: CASSGTYWETQYF.

The chain recombines TRBV11-2 with TRBJ2-5, with a tentative D call TRBD2 (5 bases). This CDR3 contains 14 residues. Trimming cost V 5 bases and J 5 bases, with 15 bases left between them. Germline V CDR1 and CDR2: SGHAT, FQNNGV. The CDR3 nucleotides read TGTGCCAGCAGCCCCAGAGGGTCTAGGGAGACCCAGTACTTC. Its protein product is CASSPRGSRETQYF.

This clone was counted only a few times. Other DNA variants within this sample encode the same CDR3. CDR3 protein: CAWSRQGGTEAFF. Written as DNA, the CDR3 is TGTGCCTGGAGTCGACAGGGAGGGACTGAAGCTTTCTTT. The chain employs TRBV30 and TRBJ1-1; TRBD1 matches at 7 bases. Germline CDR1 GTSNPN, CDR2 SVGIG (reference sequence). V dropped 2 bases and J dropped 5; count of bases not matched to a gene: 5. The CDR3 has 13 residues.

This clone was seen a few times. The chain uses TRBV14 and TRBJ2-7; TRBD1 might be the D (6 bases). Germline values: CDR1 SGHDN, CDR2 FVKESK. This CDR3 has 14 amino acids. V lost 4 bases and J 0 bases, leaving 10 bases between the germline ends. The CDR3 nucleotides are TGTGCCAGCAGCCTCCGGACAGACTCCTACGAGCAGTACTTC. The encoded protein is CASSLRTDSYEQYF.

CDR3 bases: TGTGCCAGCAGCACCCGAGCGGGGGGCACAGATACGCAGTATTTT. It encodes CASSTRAGGTDTQYF. The rearrangement uses TRBV7-2 and TRBJ2-3, with TRBD2 matching 8 bases. CDR1 is SGHTA and CDR2 is FQGNSA in the germline V gene. The CDR3 covers 15 residues. Trimming cost V 5 bases and J 1 base; bases outside gene matches: 5.

The chain uses TRBV18 and TRBJ2-4; 7 nucleotides align to TRBD1. The J call may be mistaken, given a closer DNA end match to TRBJ2-1. CDR1 is KGHSH and CDR2 is LQKENI in the germline V gene. The CDR3 covers 16 residues. The CDR3 bases are TGTGCCAGCTCACCTGGATGGACAGGAACTAAAAACATTCAGTTCTTC. Its protein product is CASSPGWTGTKNIQFF.

This clone was counted a single time. This chain joins TRBV7-2 and TRBJ2-7; D remains unclear. CDR3 length: 13 residues. V lost 3 bases and J lost 5, with 11 bases in between. The germline V gene has CDR1 SGHTA and CDR2 FQGNSA. The CDR3 reads CASSLTATHEQYF. Here the CDR3 DNA reads TGTGCCAGCAGCTTGACTGCCACCCACGAGCAGTACTTC.

This rearrangement joins TRBV6-5 to TRBJ2-7; D ambiguous. Germline CDR1 and CDR2: MNHEY and SVGAGI. The CDR3 loop spans 14 amino acids. V lost 7 bases to trimming and J lost 7 bases, with 20 bases between them. The CDR3 nucleotides read TGTGCCAGCAAGAGTGGAAGTCCTCCTTGGGAGCAGTACTTC. It encodes CASKSGSPPWEQYF.

V usage is TRBV30 and J usage is TRBJ1-5; D is uncertain. Trimming removed 4 bases at V and 3 bases at J, with 10 bases between. The CDR3 sequence is 13 residues long. The germline gives CDR1 GTSNPN, CDR2 SVGIG (reference sequence). CDR3 bases: TGTGCCTGGACCCACGGCTTCAATCAGCCCCAGCATTTT. Protein sequence: CAWTHGFNQPQHF.

The chain recombines TRBV6-5 with TRBJ2-2; 7 nucleotides match TRBD1. Germline values: CDR1 MNHEY, CDR2 SVGAGI. V was pared by 2 bases and J by 8 bases, with 11 bases of the junction left unmatched. The length of the CDR3 is 16 residues. DNA for the CDR3: TGTGCCAGCAGTTACCCGCGACAGGGATTTGGGGGGGAGCTGTTTTTT. It codes for CASSYPRQGFGGELFF.

This clone was seen a few times. The V gene is TRBV7-9, the J gene TRBJ2-3; no reliable D call. CDR1 is SEHNR, CDR2 FQNEAQ, per germline (reference sequence). V was trimmed by 1 base and J by 3 bases, leaving 8 bases between them. The CDR3 loop spans 14 amino acids. CDR3 nucleotide sequence: TGTGCCAGCAGCTTAGAGGGATTAACAGATACGCAGTATTTT. It encodes CASSLEGLTDTQYF.

With regard to this clone: This sample includes further DNA sequences coding for the same CDR3. The rearrangement links TRBV5-1 to TRBJ2-7; TRBD1 matches 7 bases. Per germline, CDR1 SGHRS and CDR2 YFSETQ. The J segment lost 1 base and the V segment lost 0 bases, leaving 4 bases of the junction unmatched. This CDR3 region has 15 residues. This CDR3 reads CASSLDPGQSYEQYF. CDR3 DNA sequence: TGCGCCAGCAGCTTGGATCCGGGACAGTCCTACGAGCAGTACTTC.

The gene calls are TRBV9 and TRBJ2-7; possibly TRBD2 for D (7 bases). This CDR3 is 15 amino acids long. Germline-derived CDR1 and CDR2 are SGDLS and YYNGEE. V shed 5 bases and J shed 4 bases, with 19 bases lying between them. The CDR3 reads CASSDGGLGTYEQYF. The DNA of the CDR3 is TGTGCCAGCAGTGACGGGGGGCTCGGCACTTACGAGCAGTACTTC.

V gene TRBV2 combines with J gene TRBJ1-5, with D perhaps TRBD1 (6 bases). The CDR3 sequence is 13 residues long. V was cut by 6 bases and J by 5 bases, with 11 bases left in between. Germline V gives CDR1 SNHLY, CDR2 FYNNEI. In nucleotides, the CDR3 is TGTGCCAGCAGGCAACAGGGAGATCAGCCCCAGCATTTT. It yields the protein CASRQQGDQPQHF.

The chain combines TRBV30 with TRBJ2-1, with 9 bases lining up with TRBD2. Germline-derived CDR1 and CDR2 are GTSNPN and SVGIG (reference sequence). This CDR3 region has 15 residues. V lost 0 bases and J lost 4; bases outside the gene matches: 4. CDR3 residues: CAWSVRTSVYNEQFF. CDR3 in DNA: TGTGCCTGGAGTGTACGGACTAGCGTTTACAATGAGCAGTTCTTC.

The chain joins TRBV28 to TRBJ1-6; D is ambiguous. This CDR3 spans 12 amino acids. The germline V gene has CDR1 MDHEN and CDR2 SYDVKM. V lost 7 bases and J 10 bases, leaving 11 bases between the germline ends. The CDR3 DNA sequence: TGTGCCAGCACCTTGGGAGGCTCACCCCTCCACTTT. Translating gives CASTLGGSPLHF.

This clone turned up a few times. The rearrangement joins TRBV4-2 to TRBJ2-7; D gene unclear. Germline V gene data show CDR1 as LGHNA and CDR2 as YNFKEQ. The CDR3 sequence is 16 residues long. The ends were cut back, 0 bases at V and 2 bases at J, with 14 bases in the middle. For the CDR3, the DNA is TGTGCCAGCAGCCAAGAGAGCTTGGTGCCAGCCTACGAGCAGTACTTC. The encoded protein is CASSQESLVPAYEQYF.

V gene TRBV5-1 combines with J gene TRBJ1-1; D may be TRBD1 (5 bases). The V gene lost 5 bases and the J gene lost 6 bases, with 14 bases spanning the gap. Germline V gene data show CDR1 as SGHRS and CDR2 as YFSETQ. The CDR3 has 13 amino acids. The CDR3 coding sequence is TGCGCCAGCAGGATGGACATATCGGCTGAAGCTTTCTTT. Translating it yields CASRMDISAEAFF.

This clone occurred a few times. The chain combines TRBV9 with TRBJ2-3, with a possible D match to TRBD1 (6 bases). V lost 0 bases and J 6 bases, leaving 14 bases between the germline ends. Germline loops: CDR1 SGDLS, CDR2 YYNGEE. The CDR3 contains 15 residues. The DNA for the CDR3 is TGTGCCAGCAGCGTAGTCGGACAGATCGATGATACGCAGTATTTT. It yields the protein CASSVVGQIDDTQYF.